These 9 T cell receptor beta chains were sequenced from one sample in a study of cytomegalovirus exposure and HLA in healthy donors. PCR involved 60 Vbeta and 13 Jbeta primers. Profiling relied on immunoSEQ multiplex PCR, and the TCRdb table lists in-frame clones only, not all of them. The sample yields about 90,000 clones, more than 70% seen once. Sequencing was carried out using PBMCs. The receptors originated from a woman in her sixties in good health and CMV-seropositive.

CDR3 sequence (DNA): TGTGCCATCAGTGAGTTCTCCTCTGGGGCCAACGTCCTGACTTTC. This gives the protein CAISEFSSGANVLTF. This chain connects TRBV10-3 to TRBJ2-6; no clear D. CDR1 ENHRY and CDR2 SYGVKD come from the germline V gene. Trimming cost V 1 base and J 0 bases, with 4 bases left between them. The CDR3 spans 15 residues.

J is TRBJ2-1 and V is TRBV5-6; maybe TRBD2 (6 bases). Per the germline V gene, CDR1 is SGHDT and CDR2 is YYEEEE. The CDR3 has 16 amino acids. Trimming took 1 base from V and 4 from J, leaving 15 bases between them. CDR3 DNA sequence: TGTGCCAGCAGCTTGCGGGGTCGGGAGAGGTACAATGAGCAGTTCTTC. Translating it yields CASSLRGRERYNEQFF.

The CDR3 spells CSVAMTGQGANEQFF. The CDR3 bases are TGCAGCGTTGCAATGACCGGACAGGGGGCGAATGAGCAGTTCTTC. This chain links TRBV29-1 with TRBJ2-1; 11 bases match TRBD1. Germline lookup yields CDR1 SQVTM and CDR2 ANQGSEA. Unmatched junction bases numbered 9, after V lost 4 bases and J lost 7 bases. The CDR3 consists of 15 residues.

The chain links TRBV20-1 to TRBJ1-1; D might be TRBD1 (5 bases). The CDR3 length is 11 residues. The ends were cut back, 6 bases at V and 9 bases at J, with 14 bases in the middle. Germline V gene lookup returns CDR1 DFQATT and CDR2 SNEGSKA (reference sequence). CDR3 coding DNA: TGCAGTGCCAGGGTTGGGTGGCAAGCTTTCTTT. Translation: CSARVGWQAFF.

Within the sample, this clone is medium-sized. In DNA, the CDR3 is TGTGCCAGCAGCTTCCCGTCCGGGGAGCTGTTTTTT. Translation gives CASSFPSGELFF. This chain links TRBV7-9 with TRBJ2-2; D gene ambiguous. The V and J ends lost 3 bases and 6 bases respectively, with 5 bases between them. Germline CDR1 is SEHNR and CDR2 is FQNEAQ (reference sequence). This CDR3 comprises 12 residues.

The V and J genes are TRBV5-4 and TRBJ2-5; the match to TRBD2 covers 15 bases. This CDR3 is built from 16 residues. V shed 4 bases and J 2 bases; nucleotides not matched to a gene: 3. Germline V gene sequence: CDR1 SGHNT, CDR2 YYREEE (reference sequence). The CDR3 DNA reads TGTGCCAGCAGCCTAGGACTAGCGGGAGGGCAAGAGACCCAGTACTTC. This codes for CASSLGLAGGQETQYF.

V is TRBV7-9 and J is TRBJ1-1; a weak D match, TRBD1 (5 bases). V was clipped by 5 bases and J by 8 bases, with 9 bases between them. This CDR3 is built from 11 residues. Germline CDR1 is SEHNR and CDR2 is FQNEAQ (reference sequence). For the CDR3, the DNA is TGTGCCAGCAGCAGGGACTCAGAAGCTTTCTTT. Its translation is CASSRDSEAFF.

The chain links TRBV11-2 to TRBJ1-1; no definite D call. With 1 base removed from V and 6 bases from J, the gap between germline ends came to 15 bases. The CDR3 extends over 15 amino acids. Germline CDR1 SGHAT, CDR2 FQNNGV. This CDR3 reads CASSLARHLGAEAFF. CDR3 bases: TGTGCCAGCAGCTTAGCGCGCCATCTAGGCGCTGAAGCTTTCTTT. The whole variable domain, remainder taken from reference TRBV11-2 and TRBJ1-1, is EAGVAQSPRYKIIEKRQSVAFWCNPISGHATLYWYQQILGQGPKLLIQFQNNGVVDDSQLPKDRFSAERLKGVDSTLKIQPAKLEDSAVYLCASSLARHLGAEAFFGQGTRLTVV.

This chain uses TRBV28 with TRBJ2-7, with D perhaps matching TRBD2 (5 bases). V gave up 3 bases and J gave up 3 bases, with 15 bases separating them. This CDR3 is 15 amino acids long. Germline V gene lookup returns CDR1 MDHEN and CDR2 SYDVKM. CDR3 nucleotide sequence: TGTGCCAGCAGTTTGGGCGGGCGAATCCGCTACGAGCAGTACTTC. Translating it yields CASSLGGRIRYEQYF. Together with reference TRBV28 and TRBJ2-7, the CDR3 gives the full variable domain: DVKVTQSSRYLVKRTGEKVFLECVQDMDHENMFWYRQDPGLGLRLIYFSYDVKMKEKGDIPEGYSVSREKKERFSLILESASTNQTSMYLCASSLGGRIRYEQYFGPGTRLTVT.